This paragraph reports one TCR beta chain. Each single cDNA molecule received a unique molecular identifier. TCRdb reprocessed the 5' RACE reads with MiXCR, giving one entry per CDR3 protein. The table records about 56,000 distinct CDR3 sequences, about 15% of them present only once. The CDR3 loop spans 13 amino acids. Germline V CDR1 and CDR2: SGDLS, YYNGEE. The V end lost 0 bases, the J end lost 8 bases, and 10 bases lay between the germline ends. The sample originates from a study of early T cells in non-severe SARS-CoV-2 infection. About the study: Sequenced material consisted of bulk RNA (from unsorted whole blood), and chains were unpaired.

This sequence joins TRBV9 and TRBJ2-3, with D possibly TRBD2 on 6 matching bases. The sample in question was whole blood, obtained at baseline. This clonotype was sampled from an adult who was a healthcare worker with PCR-confirmed SARS-CoV-2 infection or an uninfected control (not recorded which). CDR3 sequence reads: CASSVASAGTQYF. The CDR3 DNA reads TGTGCCAGCAGCGTAGCTAGCGCGGGTACGCAGTATTTT.